The clone carrying this T cell receptor (beta chain) was found a few times. What it binds is not known. The data were taken from a study of early T cells in non-severe SARS-CoV-2 infection. Background on the study: Sequencing of unsorted whole blood was done on bulk RNA, leaving chains unpaired. Notes on the study in general: Reliance on VDJdb matching favored anti-spike CD8 responses; private and CD4 specificities were missed.

Unique molecular identifiers were attached to individual cDNA molecules. TCRdb recomputed calls from the 5' RACE reads with MiXCR, one row per CDR3 protein. The sample lists tens of thousands of distinct CDR3 sequences, less than 7% occurring once. V trimming: 6 bases; J trimming: 5 bases; junction bases outside the gene matches: 13. The CDR3 runs 15 residues. Germline loops: CDR1 MNHEY, CDR2 SVGEGT. The sample in question was whole blood, obtained at baseline. The chain links TRBV6-2 or TRBV6-3 to TRBJ2-7, with 7 bases lining up with TRBD2. The origin of this receptor is an adult who was a healthcare worker with PCR-confirmed SARS-CoV-2 infection or an uninfected control (not recorded which). The CDR3 loop reads CASSKTSLDVHEQYF. The CDR3 DNA follows: TGTGCCAGCAGCAAGACTAGCCTCGACGTCCACGAGCAGTACTTC.